The present T cell receptor beta chain was sequenced within a study of spatial heterogeneity in lung cancer. The overall study: The count of detected beta-chain sequences consistently exceeded that of alpha-chain sequences. The average appearance count of each unique TCR and UMI combination in raw reads was more than eight.

Each CDR3 protein gets one entry after TCRdb re-called the 5' RACE reads with MiXCR. The sample yields about 10,000 distinct CDR3 sequences, over 6% seen once. V lost 4 bases, J lost 3 bases, and 18 bases lay in between. The CDR3 covers 16 residues. CDR1 and CDR2 from the germline V gene are SGDLS and YYNGEE. The time point was: sample taken at primary tumor resection. Unsorted whole RNA from tumor, nontumor lung or frozen PBMC underwent sequencing. This TCR was sampled from a male donor with early-stage non-small cell lung cancer. Source: normal lung tissue next to the tumor, taken at surgery. V gene TRBV9 combines with J gene TRBJ2-3; D possibly matches TRBD1 or TRBD2 (6 bases each). This CDR3 reads CASSPSEGGPTDTQYF. In DNA, the CDR3 is TGTGCCAGCAGCCCCTCGGAGGGGGGCCCTACAGATACGCAGTATTTT.